This T cell receptor beta chain originates from a study of T cells after posttransplantation cyclophosphamide. TCRdb's table, derived via immunoSEQ multiplex PCR, lists solely in-frame clones and lacks some. Of some 5,700 clones listed, 95% to 98% are singletons. This CDR3 comprises 16 residues. The J segment lost 1 base and the V segment lost 7 bases, leaving 9 bases of the junction unmatched. Germline V gene lookup returns CDR1 MDHEN and CDR2 SYDVKM. The source material was memory CD4+ T cells sorted from PBMCs. This clonotype originated in a man aged 40-49 years in good health, CMV-negative, and a related stem cell transplant donor. The gene calls are TRBV28 and TRBJ2-1, with 8 bases lining up with TRBD2. The CDR3 DNA reads TGTGCCAGCACTTCTATATCGGGAGGGTCCTACAATGAGCAGTTCTTC. Translated, it gives CASTSISGGSYNEQFF.